This record covers a single TCR beta chain. Its antigen is undetermined. The sample comes from a study of monozygotic twins with inflammatory bowel disease. Broader study findings: Researchers were unable to tell different T cell subtypes apart.

cDNA was produced in eight separate reactions per sample. A template switching step added UMIs, each with a 6-nucleotide sample barcode. TCRdb reprocessed the 5' RACE reads, with one entry per CDR3 protein and no DNA. The record lists under 350,000 distinct CDR3 sequences, of which the ten most abundant hold more than 4.5%. The CDR3 runs to 15 residues. Looked up from germline, CDR1 is DFQATT and CDR2 is SNEGSKA (reference sequence). The rearrangement uses TRBV20-1 and TRBJ1-6; TCRdb's D call of TRBD1 is untestable without DNA. Sequencing was done on a sample of blood. This TCR derives from a human donor with ulcerative colitis or Crohn's disease, or a healthy co-twin of an affected twin (not recorded which). The CDR3 protein is CSASRDSSYNSPLHF.